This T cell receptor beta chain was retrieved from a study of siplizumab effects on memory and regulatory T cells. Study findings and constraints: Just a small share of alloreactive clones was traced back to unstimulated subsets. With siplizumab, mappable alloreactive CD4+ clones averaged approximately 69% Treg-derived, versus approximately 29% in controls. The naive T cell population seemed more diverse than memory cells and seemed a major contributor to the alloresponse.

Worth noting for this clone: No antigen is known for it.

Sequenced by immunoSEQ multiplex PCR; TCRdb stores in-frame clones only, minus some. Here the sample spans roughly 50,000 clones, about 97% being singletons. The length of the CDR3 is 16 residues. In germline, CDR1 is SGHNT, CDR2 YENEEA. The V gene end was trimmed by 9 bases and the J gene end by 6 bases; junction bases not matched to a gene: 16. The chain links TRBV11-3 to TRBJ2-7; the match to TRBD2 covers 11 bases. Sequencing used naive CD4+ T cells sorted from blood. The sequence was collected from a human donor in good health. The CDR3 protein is CASNSVGGLAVSEQYF. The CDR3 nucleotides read TGTGCCAGTAACAGTGTCGGGGGACTAGCGGTGAGCGAGCAGTACTTC.